What follows are 5 T cell receptor beta chains derived from one specimen sequenced in a study of cytomegalovirus exposure and HLA in healthy donors. TCRdb's table, derived via immunoSEQ multiplex PCR, lists solely in-frame clones and lacks some. The sample contains 100,000 to 150,000 clones, about 84% of which appear only once. Sequenced sample: PBMCs. The receptors originated from a man younger than 35 in good health and CMV-seronegative.

The V and J genes are TRBV4-2 and TRBJ1-6; no reliable D call. V dropped 4 bases and J dropped 8 bases, with 18 bases sitting between them. The CDR3 totals 16 residues. Per germline, CDR1 LGHNA and CDR2 YNFKEQ. CDR3 nucleotides: TGTGCCAGCAGCCTAGCAACGGACTCCCCCTATTCACCCCTCCACTTT. Translation: CASSLATDSPYSPLHF.

The chain couples TRBV2 to TRBJ1-5; D remains ambiguous. The CDR3 covers 15 residues. Germline loops: CDR1 SNHLY, CDR2 FYNNEI. V dropped 1 base and J dropped 0 bases, with 7 bases sitting between them. The CDR3 loop is CASSEETYSNQPQHF. The CDR3 region has the DNA TGTGCCAGCAGTGAAGAGACATATAGCAATCAGCCCCAGCATTTT.

This chain joins TRBV2 and TRBJ1-1; D might be TRBD1 (5 bases). Germline V gene lookup returns CDR1 SNHLY and CDR2 FYNNEI. Deletions cut 1 base from V and 11 bases from J, with 11 bases between. This CDR3 comprises 12 residues. This CDR3 reads CASSEGRGRAFF. For the CDR3, the DNA is TGTGCCAGCAGTGAAGGAAGGGGTAGGGCTTTCTTT.

CDR3 nucleotides: TGTGCCAGCAGGGGGAGACTAGCCCCATACAATGAGCAGTTCTTC. This gives the protein CASRGRLAPYNEQFF. V is TRBV6-1 and J is TRBJ2-1, with 7 positions matching TRBD2. This CDR3 spans 15 amino acids. Unmatched junction bases numbered 9, after V lost 6 bases and J lost 4 bases. Germline-derived CDR1 and CDR2 are MNHNS and SASEGT.

The genes are TRBV5-4 and TRBJ2-3; the match to TRBD2 covers 7 bases. This CDR3 comprises 12 residues. Germline values: CDR1 SGHNT, CDR2 YYREEE (reference sequence). As DNA, the CDR3 is TGTGCGTTTAGCGGGCTCACAGATACGCAGTATTTT. It specifies CAFSGLTDTQYF.